Listed here is a single TCR beta chain. This clone was detected ten times or more. The antigen it binds to is not known. Per-base qualities were not stored, and no clone one base away is much larger. The data stem from a study of blood T cell repertoires in COVID-19 (dated by TCRdb to about 2020). Context from the whole study: Samples from collaborators originated in the United States, Italy and Spain and spanned both the acute and convalescent phases of COVID-19. The material from the prospective study consisted of cDNA or gDNA derived from T cells, B-cell-depleted T cells, or PBMCs. Deeply sampled blood TCRbeta repertoires from subjects exposed to, actively infected with, or recovered from COVID-19 were included in the dataset. The repertoires were made available in a free public database intended to serve as a resource for research on the immune response to SARS-CoV-2. Samples were obtained from the ongoing ImmuneRACE study (first 160 participants) and from 950 to 1,500 subjects provided by 6 global collaborators. A de-identified subject ID, COVID-19 status, age in years and sex were almost always included in the sample metadata. HLA class I and class II types, where available, came from metadata supplied by the sample provider rather than from assay-based typing.

The immunoSEQ Assay, a bias-controlled multiplex PCR, was used to amplify TCRbeta CDR3 regions from genomic DNA. For the original study's pipeline: Nucleated cell counts per sample were estimated from amplification of reference gene primers within the assay. To quantify the absolute abundance of each unique TCRbeta CDR3 rearrangement, sequence reads were collapsed and filtered. For each sample, productive Simpson clonality was calculated as the square root of Simpson's diversity index over productive rearrangements. The immuneACCESS repertoire file appears here via TCRdb, limited to in-frame rearrangements. These files lack a portion of the clones; in checked studies, under half of the deficit traces to unresolved V genes, and the cause of the others is not known. From that table come the V and J calls and clone size; the DNA was used to work out D and trimming. This sample holds roughly 93,000 clones; 80% to 90% were observed only once. The top ten constitute under 9.5% of the sample.

On the study overall, not on this receptor specifically: The amount of clinical and demographic metadata varied by source and participant and was provided uncurated.

Collaborating institutions collected whole blood in K2EDTA tubes following their own protocols. For TCRbeta analysis, collaborator samples were shipped as frozen whole blood, as isolated PBMCs, or as DNA extracted from either sample type. V is cut by 4 bases and J by 1 base, and the space between the germline ends is 14 bases. CDR1 and CDR2, looked up from the germline V gene (reference sequence), are SGHNT and YYREEE. Including the terminal cysteine and phenylalanine, the CDR3 comprises 16 residues. The entry retains the CDR3 DNA only, 48 bases that are in frame from base 1. The V and J genes are TRBV5-4 and TRBJ2-2, and possibly TRBD1, on 6 matching bases. The TCR originated in a man aged 45-60 years with acute or convalescent COVID-19. Material for sequencing was peripheral blood. The CDR3 region: CASSPRTVQNTGELFF. The DNA is TGTGCCAGCAGCCCGCGGACAGTCCAGAACACCGGGGAGCTGTTTTTT. The variable domain in full, with residues beyond the CDR3 obtained from the reference TRBV5-4 and TRBJ2-2 genes, is ETGVTQSPTHLIKTRGQQVTLRCSSQSGHNTVSWYQQALGQGPQFIFQYYREEENGRGNFPPRFSGLQFPNYSSELNVNALELDDSALYLCASSPRTVQNTGELFFGEGSRLTVL.